These T cell receptor beta chains were read from a single sample in a study of Graves' ophthalmopathy and Graves' hyperthyroidism. Via MiXCR, TCRdb re-called the multiplex PCR reads, giving one row per CDR3 protein. The sample lists 900,000 to 1,200,000 distinct CDR3 sequences; about 36% were seen once. Sequencing used peripheral blood or thyroid tissue (not recorded which). These receptor sequences come from an adult man with Graves' hyperthyroidism. The CDR3 runs from the conserved cysteine through the conserved F or W. Each record gives: V gene, J gene, D gene, clone size, CDR3 protein, CDR3 DNA. The D gene is left open where the match is weak. A clone size is listed for some rows: how often the clone was seen (once, few, many), or a class if it is expanded.

v_gene: TRBV6-6; j_gene: TRBJ2-7; d_gene: .; abundance: few; CDR3aa: CASSYAGGVSSYEQYF; CDR3nt: TGTGCCAGCAGTTACGCCGGGGGAGTCAGCTCCTACGAGCAGTACTTC
v_gene: TRBV20-1; j_gene: TRBJ2-7; d_gene: .; abundance: .; CDR3aa: CSARPPSIYEQYF; CDR3nt: TGCAGTGCTAGGCCGCCTAGTATCTACGAGCAGTACTTC
v_gene: TRBV20-1; j_gene: TRBJ1-4; d_gene: .; abundance: .; CDR3aa: CSARDPTRVGEKLFF; CDR3nt: TGCAGTGCTAGAGATCCAACGAGGGTTGGCGAAAAACTGTTTTTT
v_gene: TRBV20-1; j_gene: TRBJ1-5; d_gene: .; abundance: many; CDR3aa: CSASTGPNQPQHF; CDR3nt: TGCAGTGCTAGTACGGGCCCCAATCAGCCCCAGCATTTT
v_gene: TRBV7-2; j_gene: TRBJ2-7; d_gene: .; abundance: .; CDR3aa: CASSLRGERTARYEQYF; CDR3nt: TGTGCCAGCAGTTTAAGGGGGGAACGGACAGCAAGATACGAGCAGTACTTC
v_gene: TRBV7-8; j_gene: TRBJ2-5; d_gene: TRBD1; abundance: many; CDR3aa: CASEPWGQGKETQYF; CDR3nt: TGTGCCAGCGAACCCTGGGGACAGGGTAAGGAGACCCAGTACTTC
v_gene: TRBV7-9; j_gene: TRBJ2-2; d_gene: TRBD2; abundance: few; CDR3aa: CASSLSGGYAGELFF; CDR3nt: TGTGCCAGCAGCTTAAGCGGGGGTTACGCCGGGGAGCTGTTTTTT
v_gene: TRBV5-6; j_gene: TRBJ1-2; d_gene: .; abundance: .; CDR3aa: CASSLARQGYGYTF; CDR3nt: TGTGCCAGCAGCTTGGCCCGCCAGGGTTATGGCTACACCTTC
v_gene: TRBV15; j_gene: TRBJ2-7; d_gene: TRBD2; abundance: many; CDR3aa: CATSRGWGGGSYEQYF; CDR3nt: TGTGCCACCAGCAGAGGATGGGGGGGGGGATCCTACGAGCAGTACTTC
v_gene: TRBV12-3/TRBV12-4; j_gene: TRBJ1-5; d_gene: TRBD1; abundance: many; CDR3aa: CASSPNRGNQPQHF; CDR3nt: TGTGCCAGCAGCCCCAACAGGGGGAATCAGCCCCAGCATTTT
v_gene: TRBV11-2; j_gene: TRBJ2-7; d_gene: TRBD2; abundance: .; CDR3aa: CASSPIAGGREQYF; CDR3nt: TGTGCCAGCAGCCCTATAGCGGGAGGGCGGGAGCAGTACTTC
v_gene: TRBV7-2; j_gene: TRBJ2-7; d_gene: TRBD2; abundance: .; CDR3aa: CASSPRGGSYGQYF; CDR3nt: TGTGCCAGCAGCCCCCGGGGGGGGTCCTACGGGCAGTACTTC
v_gene: TRBV11-2; j_gene: TRBJ2-2; d_gene: TRBD2; abundance: .; CDR3aa: CASSLDSGSHTGELFF; CDR3nt: TGTGCCAGCAGCCTTGATAGCGGGAGTCACACCGGGGAGCTGTTTTTT
v_gene: TRBV15; j_gene: TRBJ2-5; d_gene: .; abundance: .; CDR3aa: CATQTKNSQYF; CDR3nt: TGTGCCACCCAGACCAAAAATTCCCAGTACTTC
v_gene: TRBV7-2; j_gene: TRBJ2-5; d_gene: TRBD2; abundance: many; CDR3aa: CASSLSGGAQETQYF; CDR3nt: TGTGCCAGCAGCTTGAGCGGGGGGGCCCAAGAGACCCAGTACTTC
v_gene: TRBV12-3/TRBV12-4; j_gene: TRBJ1-1; d_gene: .; abundance: many; CDR3aa: CASSTGRATSEAFF; CDR3nt: TGTGCCAGCAGCACCGGGCGCGCTACATCTGAAGCTTTCTTT
v_gene: TRBV20-1; j_gene: TRBJ2-5; d_gene: TRBD1; abundance: many; CDR3aa: CSADRDETQYF; CDR3nt: TGCAGTGCTGACAGGGATGAGACCCAGTACTTC
v_gene: TRBV19; j_gene: TRBJ2-2; d_gene: .; abundance: .; CDR3aa: CAAADRGAGELFF; CDR3nt: TGTGCGGCGGCGGATAGGGGGGCTGGGGAGCTGTTTTTT
v_gene: TRBV7-2; j_gene: TRBJ1-6; d_gene: .; abundance: .; CDR3aa: CASSLAAESSYNSPLHF; CDR3nt: TGTGCCAGCAGCTTAGCAGCGGAAAGCTCCTATAATTCACCCCTCCACTTT
v_gene: TRBV2; j_gene: TRBJ2-5; d_gene: TRBD2; abundance: many; CDR3aa: CASSVSGRGGETQYF; CDR3nt: TGTGCCAGCAGTGTTAGCGGGAGAGGGGGGGAGACCCAGTACTTC
v_gene: TRBV20-1; j_gene: TRBJ1-2; d_gene: .; abundance: many; CDR3aa: CSARELIKDGYTF; CDR3nt: TGCAGTGCTAGAGAACTCATAAAGGATGGCTACACCTTC
v_gene: TRBV6-5; j_gene: TRBJ1-6; d_gene: TRBD1; abundance: many; CDR3aa: CASSYIDRVRNSPLHF; CDR3nt: TGTGCCAGCAGTTACATAGACAGGGTGCGGAATTCACCCCTCCACTTT
v_gene: TRBV30; j_gene: TRBJ2-5; d_gene: .; abundance: few; CDR3aa: CAWNTRKAAETQYF; CDR3nt: TGTGCCTGGAACACCCGGAAGGCGGCGGAGACCCAGTACTTC
v_gene: TRBV20-1; j_gene: TRBJ2-7; d_gene: .; abundance: .; CDR3aa: CSAPSFEGSYYEQYF; CDR3nt: TGCAGTGCCCCGAGCTTTGAGGGAAGCTACTACGAGCAGTACTTC
v_gene: TRBV12-3/TRBV12-4; j_gene: TRBJ1-6; d_gene: .; abundance: many; CDR3aa: CASSTLPYNSPLHF; CDR3nt: TGTGCCAGCAGTACGCTACCTTATAATTCACCCCTCCACTTT
v_gene: TRBV29-1; j_gene: TRBJ2-7; d_gene: .; abundance: .; CDR3aa: CSVEESGKGLGEQYF; CDR3nt: TGCAGCGTTGAGGAGAGCGGAAAGGGCCTCGGGGAGCAGTACTTC